The 8 T cell receptor beta chains presented below share a single source sample, sequenced in a study of T cell changes during pregnancy in multiple sclerosis. Profiled with immunoSEQ multiplex PCR; TCRdb holds only in-frame clones, not every one. This table has roughly 50,000 clones, around 90% appearing once. The sequencing used CD4+ T cells from peripheral blood mononuclear cells, collected after pregnancy. The source is a female donor with multiple sclerosis, enrolled in a pregnancy study.

The chain joins TRBV29-1 to TRBJ1-2; D perhaps matches TRBD1 (6 bases). Germline CDR1 is SQVTM and CDR2 is ANQGSEA. V was trimmed by 8 bases and J by 6 bases, leaving 16 bases between them. The CDR3 consists of 12 residues. The CDR3, as DNA: TGCAGCACCAATGGGGGCGGCGATGGCTACACCTTC. Translating gives CSTNGGGDGYTF.

In its sample, this clone was seen a few times. V gene TRBV6-6 combines with J gene TRBJ1-2, with a tentative D call TRBD1 (6 bases). V lost 6 bases to trimming and J lost 2 bases, with 16 bases between them. This CDR3 has 15 amino acids. The germline V gene encodes CDR1 MNHNY and CDR2 SVGAGI (reference sequence). The chain's CDR3 is CASSTNRDRNYGYTF. The CDR3 coding sequence is TGTGCCAGCAGCACTAACAGGGACCGAAACTATGGCTACACCTTC.

The chain combines TRBV21-1 with TRBJ2-3; the table calls TRBD1, which could not be checked here. TRBV21-1 is labeled a pseudogene. This CDR3 spans 18 amino acids. The CDR3 is CASSKGETGTGEVDTQYF. The CDR3 DNA reads TGTGCCAGCAGCAAAGGGGAGACCGGGACAGGGGAAGTAGATACGCAGTATTTT.

The chain is built from TRBV5-4 and TRBJ2-3, with TRBD2 as a possible D gene (6 bases). The CDR3 runs 14 residues. Germline V gives CDR1 SGHNT, CDR2 YYREEE (reference sequence). Deletions cut 4 bases from V and 6 bases from J, with 15 bases between. The CDR3 nucleotides read TGTGCCAGCAGCCGGCTAGCGTTAGGGGATACGCAGTATTTT. Translation: CASSRLALGDTQYF.

The gene calls are TRBV18 and TRBJ2-3; 9 positions agree with TRBD2. V shed 3 bases and J 6 bases; nucleotides not matched to a gene: 10. The germline CDR1 and CDR2 sequences are KGHSH and LQKENI. The CDR3 spans 16 residues. This chain's CDR3 is CASSPLSSGAPDTQYF. As DNA, the CDR3 is TGTGCCAGCTCACCTCTCTCTAGCGGGGCTCCGGATACGCAGTATTTT.

This chain links TRBV7-2 with TRBJ2-7; D possibly corresponds to TRBD2 (6 bases). The CDR3 is made up of 15 amino acids. Germline values: CDR1 SGHTA, CDR2 FQGNSA. Deletions cut 5 bases from V and 0 bases from J, with 14 bases between. Written as DNA, the CDR3 is TGTGCCAGCAGCCCCACGGGGGTAGGCTCCTACGAGCAGTACTTC. This encodes CASSPTGVGSYEQYF.

The chain carries TRBV19 and TRBJ1-2; 9 positions agree with TRBD1. The trim removed 10 bases at V and 8 bases at J, leaving 14 bases unmatched. The CDR3 is made up of 14 amino acids. Germline assignment: CDR1 LNHDA and CDR2 SQIVND (reference sequence). The CDR3: CATDTGGADRGYTF. The CDR3 nucleotides are TGTGCCACTGACACAGGGGGCGCAGATCGCGGCTACACCTTC.

This chain joins TRBV18 and TRBJ2-6, with D tentatively TRBD2 (5 bases). Per the germline V gene, CDR1 is KGHSH and CDR2 is LQKENI. V was pared by 3 bases and J by 0 bases, with 15 bases between. The CDR3 has 18 amino acids. The CDR3 DNA reads as TGTGCCAGCTCACCTCTCGGGGTCCTTGACTCTGGGGCCAACGTCCTGACTTTC. As protein: CASSPLGVLDSGANVLTF.